The T cell receptor (beta chain) described here comes from a study of blood T cell repertoires in COVID-19. Study background: PBMCs, B-cell-depleted T cells, or T cells provided the cDNA or gDNA that made up the material.

Deletions cut 7 bases from V and 0 bases from J, with 13 bases between. The CDR3 is 13 amino acids. The germline CDR1 and CDR2 sequences are SQVTM and ANQGSEA. Generated by immunoSEQ multiplex PCR, the TCRdb table keeps only in-frame clones and is missing some. This table has approximately 46,000 clones, about four fifths appearing once. Enrolment of Seattle patients took place during active infection, and they were followed longitudinally. The sample comprised peripheral blood. The receptor's source is a woman aged 80 or over with COVID-19, enrolled during active disease. The chain is built from TRBV29-1 and TRBJ2-7; D is possibly TRBD2 (5 bases). The CDR3 nucleotides are TGCAGCGCACTTACGGGGTACTCCTACGAGCAGTACTTC. It specifies CSALTGYSYEQYF.